The present TCR beta chain was sequenced within a study of T cell responses to AZD1222 COVID-19 vaccine. On the study more broadly: Second-dose timings of about 4 or about 12 weeks were pooled. The study, taken as a whole, reports: Regions left unmutated in variants are reportedly the target of nearly half of spike-specific TCRs.

Germline CDR1 is MNHEY and CDR2 is SMNVEV (reference sequence). With V trimmed by 1 base and J by 6 bases, 7 bases remained unmatched. This CDR3 spans 15 amino acids. The repertoire was sequenced with immunoSEQ multiplex PCR; TCRdb's copy has only in-frame clones and lacks some. This table has about 150,000 clones, roughly nine tenths appearing once. As to this clone: Its target is unknown.

The TCR sequence derives from an adult in good health. The sequencing here drew on peripheral blood, taken on day 0 of AZD1222 vaccination. The chain uses TRBV27 and TRBJ2-3, with 7 bases identical to TRBD2. CDR3 bases: TGTGCCAGCAGTTTATGGGGGGGGATAGGGGATACGCAGTATTTT. Residues: CASSLWGGIGDTQYF.